Each of the 32 T cell receptor beta chains below was sequenced from the same sample in a study of blood T cell repertoires in COVID-19. The table came from immunoSEQ multiplex PCR; TCRdb's copy has only in-frame clones and leaves some out. The repertoire has 270,000 or so clones, 85% to 90% of them found once; the top ten carry 11%. Sequenced material: peripheral blood. These receptors were collected from a woman aged 25 to 45 with COVID-19, enrolled during active disease.

This clone was recorded only once. This chain joins TRBV3-1 (or the pseudogene TRBV3-2) and TRBJ2-1; D is undetermined. Germline-derived CDR1 and CDR2 are LGHDT and YNNKEL (reference sequence). V dropped 2 bases and J dropped 0 bases, with 11 bases sitting between them. This CDR3 region has 16 residues. The DNA for the CDR3 is TGTGCCAGCAGCCAAATCGTAGCAAGCTCCTACAATGAGCAGTTCTTC. This codes for CASSQIVASSYNEQFF.

The V gene is TRBV2, the J gene TRBJ2-6; D perhaps matches TRBD1 (6 bases). Germline V gene data show CDR1 as SNHLY and CDR2 as FYNNEI. The CDR3 contains 18 residues. V was cut by 2 bases and J by 0 bases, with 14 bases left in between. The CDR3 here is CASSEFGGRDSGANVLTF. CDR3 sequence (DNA): TGTGCCAGCAGTGAATTTGGGGGCCGCGACTCTGGGGCCAACGTCCTGACTTTC.

V gene TRBV9 combines with J gene TRBJ2-7, with D perhaps TRBD2 (6 bases). The CDR3 is 16 residues long. Germline CDR1 is SGDLS and CDR2 is YYNGEE. Trimming left V 4 bases short and J 2 bases short, with 19 bases between. CDR3 DNA: TGTGCCAGCAGCTTGACGGGAGATCCGAGGCCCTACGAGCAGTACTTC. Translated: CASSLTGDPRPYEQYF.

CDR3 nucleotide sequence: TGTGCCAGCTCATCGTCCTCCCTTGACAGAAACTATGGCTACACCTTC. It encodes CASSSSSLDRNYGYTF. The gene calls are TRBV18 and TRBJ1-2, with a weak D call TRBD1 (5 bases). The germline CDR1 and CDR2 sequences are KGHSH and LQKENI. The V and J ends lost 5 bases and 2 bases respectively, with 18 bases between them. This CDR3 has 16 residues.

The chain links TRBV18 to TRBJ2-3, with D perhaps TRBD2 (6 bases). The CDR3 totals 16 residues. CDR1 KGHSH and CDR2 LQKENI come from the germline V gene. The V and J ends lost 3 bases and 3 bases respectively, with 16 bases between them. For the CDR3, the DNA is TGTGCCAGCTCACCTCAGGAGGGGTTGGTTACAGATACGCAGTATTTT. It codes for CASSPQEGLVTDTQYF.

This chain uses TRBV5-1 with TRBJ1-1; perhaps TRBD1 as D (6 bases). Trimming pared 1 base from V and 8 bases from J, leaving 33 bases between. The CDR3 has 20 amino acids. Germline CDR1 reads SGHRS; CDR2 reads YFSETQ. The CDR3 loop reads CASSLFEPWGPKTDDDEAFF. DNA of the CDR3: TGCGCCAGCAGCTTGTTTGAGCCTTGGGGGCCTAAGACAGACGATGACGAAGCTTTCTTT.

V is TRBV20-1 and J is TRBJ1-1, with 7 positions matching TRBD1. Germline V gene sequence: CDR1 DFQATT, CDR2 SNEGSKA (reference sequence). The trim removed 5 bases at V and 7 bases at J, leaving 4 bases unmatched. CDR3 length equals 11 residues. The CDR3 nucleotides are TGCAGTGCTCGGACAGGCTTTGAAGCTTTCTTT. Its translation is CSARTGFEAFF.

The genes are TRBV28 and TRBJ1-5, with 7 bases lining up with TRBD1. The CDR3 totals 16 residues. The V gene's germline CDR1 is MDHEN and CDR2 SYDVKM. V shed 10 bases, J shed 4 bases, and the junction held 16 bases outside the gene matches. CDR3 amino acids: CAISGLVGGINQPQHF. The CDR3 nucleotides are TGTGCCATCTCGGGTCTTGTAGGGGGCATAAATCAGCCCCAGCATTTT.

The rearrangement uses TRBV19 and TRBJ2-1; the match to TRBD2 covers 9 bases. The CDR3 spans 15 residues. With V trimmed by 5 bases and J by 5 bases, 7 bases remained unmatched. Germline CDR1 and CDR2: LNHDA and SQIVND (reference sequence). The CDR3 sequence is CASSLSGGLNNEQFF. The CDR3 coding sequence is TGTGCCAGTAGTTTAAGCGGGGGGCTGAACAATGAGCAGTTCTTC.

This clone was counted between two and nine times. The genes are TRBV19 and TRBJ1-1, with D maybe TRBD1 (5 bases). CDR1 is LNHDA and CDR2 is SQIVND in the germline V gene (reference sequence). The CDR3 totals 12 residues. With 9 bases removed from V and 7 bases from J, the gap between germline ends came to 15 bases. This CDR3 reads CASGGGGDEAFF. The DNA for the CDR3 is TGTGCCAGCGGGGGTGGTGGAGATGAAGCTTTCTTT.

This chain uses TRBV5-6 with TRBJ2-7; D is undetermined. The V end was cut by 4 bases, the J end by 6 bases, with 17 bases between. The CDR3 runs to 14 residues. CDR1 and CDR2 (germline): SGHDT, YYEEEE. The CDR3: CASSPVTAPGEQYF. The CDR3 DNA follows: TGTGCCAGCAGCCCCGTTACGGCTCCGGGCGAGCAGTACTTC.

This clone has a handful of counts. The chain recombines TRBV6-2 or TRBV6-3 with TRBJ2-7, with 8 positions matching TRBD1. Trimming took 5 bases from V and 5 from J; bases not matched to a gene: 14. This CDR3 spans 16 amino acids. Germline V gives CDR1 MNHEY, CDR2 SVGEGT. CDR3 DNA: TGTGCCAGCAGTGTCTCTACGGACAGGGAATTTGACGAGCAGTACTTC. Translated: CASSVSTDREFDEQYF.

The rearrangement uses TRBV25-1 and TRBJ2-1, with 13 bases fitting TRBD2. The CDR3 runs 16 residues. CDR1 and CDR2 (germline): MGHDK, SYGVNS. V lost 7 bases, J lost 5 bases, and 8 bases stayed unmatched. The CDR3 coding sequence is TGTGCCAGCATCCGCCGCGGGACTAGCGGGAACAATGAGCAGTTCTTC. Translating gives CASIRRGTSGNNEQFF.

V usage is TRBV5-1 and J usage is TRBJ2-7; 11 bases map to TRBD2. With V trimmed by 4 bases and J by 2 bases, 5 bases remained unmatched. Germline assignment: CDR1 SGHRS and CDR2 YFSETQ. The CDR3 extends over 15 amino acids. CDR3 in DNA: TGCGCCAGCAGCAGGGGACTAGCGGCTGCCTACGAGCAGTACTTC. Its translation is CASSRGLAAAYEQYF.

The J gene is TRBJ1-3, the V gene TRBV10-1; TRBD1 is a possible D gene (5 bases). Trimming took 6 bases from V and 1 from J, leaving 7 bases between them. The CDR3 has 13 amino acids. Per germline, CDR1 WNHNN and CDR2 SYGVQD (reference sequence). CDR3 nucleotides: TGCGCCAGCAGAGGGGCTTCTGGAAACACCATATATTTT. Encoded protein: CASRGASGNTIYF.

The rearrangement links TRBV7-9 to TRBJ1-5; possible D gene TRBD1, 5 bases. This CDR3 spans 18 amino acids. Germline V gene data show CDR1 as SEHNR and CDR2 as FQNEAQ (reference sequence). Trimming cost V 5 bases and J 5 bases, with 25 bases left between them. CDR3 residues: CASSPRGGSTTTHQPQHF. The CDR3 nucleotides read TGTGCCAGCAGCCCTAGGGGTGGGTCCACCACCACGCATCAGCCCCAGCATTTT.

This clone has more than one count but fewer than ten. This chain connects TRBV12-3 or TRBV12-4 to TRBJ1-2, with D uncertain. This CDR3 is built from 12 residues. Trimming took 3 bases from V and 3 from J, leaving 5 bases between them. The CDR3 loop reads CASSLSDYGYTF. DNA of the CDR3: TGTGCCAGCAGTTTGTCCGACTATGGCTACACCTTC.

This chain joins TRBV3-1 (or the pseudogene TRBV3-2) and TRBJ1-2; D is ambiguous. The CDR3 has 12 residues. Germline CDR1 is LGHDT and CDR2 is YNNKEL (reference sequence). Trimming pared 1 base from V and 8 bases from J, leaving 8 bases between. The CDR3 sequence is CASSQAVEGYTF. CDR3 bases: TGTGCCAGCAGCCAAGCGGTCGAGGGCTACACCTTC.

This clone has only one observation. This rearrangement joins TRBV4-1 to TRBJ2-5; the match to TRBD2 covers 12 bases. The CDR3 consists of 17 residues. The V segment lost 1 base and the J segment 5 bases; nucleotides outside the gene matches: 8. CDR1 and CDR2 (germline): MGHRA, YSYEKL. The CDR3 is CASSQASSGGARETQYF. The CDR3 region has the DNA TGCGCCAGCAGCCAAGCTTCTAGCGGGGGGGCGCGGGAGACCCAGTACTTC.

The chain carries TRBV9 and TRBJ1-1; possibly TRBD1 for D (6 bases). V lost 4 bases to trimming and J lost 0 bases, with 13 bases between them. The V gene's germline CDR1 is SGDLS and CDR2 YYNGEE. This CDR3 has 15 amino acids. DNA for the CDR3: TGTGCCAGCAGCCCCCGGACAGATATGAACACTGAAGCTTTCTTT. This sequence encodes CASSPRTDMNTEAFF. Filled out from reference TRBV9 and TRBJ1-1, the complete variable domain reads DSGVTQTPKHLITATGQRVTLRCSPRSGDLSVYWYQQSLDQGLQFLIQYYNGEERAKGNILERFSAQQFPDLHSELNLSSLELGDSALYFCASSPRTDMNTEAFFGQGTRLTVV.

This chain links TRBV7-7 with TRBJ2-1; 8 bases align to TRBD2. The V gene end was trimmed by 5 bases and the J gene end by 13 bases; junction bases not matched to a gene: 10. This CDR3 has 13 amino acids. The germline V gene encodes CDR1 SSHAT and CDR2 FNYEAQ (reference sequence). The CDR3 sequence is CASSQGLGREQFF. The CDR3 nucleotides are TGTGCCAGCAGCCAGGGACTAGGGAGGGAACAGTTCTTC.

A remark on this clone: One end of the junction fails to match germline, which may point to a read error. This CDR3 reads CASSRGGSATSEKLFF. The CDR3 DNA reads TGTGCCAGCAGCCGGGGGGGGAGTGCAACTAGTGAAAAACTGTTTTTT. V and J are TRBV14 and TRBJ1-4; possible D gene TRBD1, 5 bases. In germline, CDR1 is SGHDN, CDR2 FVKESK. CDR3 length: 16 residues. Looking up the rest from reference TRBV14 and TRBJ1-4 gives the full variable domain: EAGVTQFPSHSVIEKGQTVTLRCDPISGHDNLYWYRRVMGKEIKFLLHFVKESKQDESGMPNNRFLAERTGGTYSTLKVQPAELEDSGVYFCASSRGGSATSEKLFFGSGTQLSVL.

This chain connects TRBV24-1 to TRBJ2-2; 7 bases are a match to TRBD1. From germline, CDR1 is KGHDR and CDR2 SFDVKD. This CDR3 is built from 15 residues. The V segment lost 7 bases and the J segment 5 bases; nucleotides outside the gene matches: 9. In DNA form, the CDR3 reads TGTGCCACCAGCTCCGGGACAGCAGGGACCGGGGAGCTGTTTTTT. This encodes CATSSGTAGTGELFF.

The chain joins TRBV5-8 to TRBJ2-4; 12 bases match TRBD2. Trimming at V came to 5 bases and at J to 12 bases, leaving 9 bases not matched to a gene. Germline V gene sequence: CDR1 SGHTS, CDR2 YDEGEE. The CDR3 has 14 amino acids. The CDR3: CASRLAGGPAPQYF. The DNA of the CDR3 is TGTGCCAGCAGACTAGCGGGGGGTCCCGCTCCTCAGTACTTC. The full variable domain, rest sourced from reference TRBV5-8 and TRBJ2-4, is EAGVTQSPTHLIKTRGQQATLRCSPISGHTSVYWYQQALGLGLQFLLWYDEGEERNRGNFPPRFSGRQFPNYSSELNVNALELEDSALYLCASRLAGGPAPQYFGAGTRLSVL.

This rearrangement joins TRBV28 to TRBJ2-7, with D possibly TRBD1 on 5 matching bases. The germline V and J ends were trimmed by 6 bases and 6 bases, with 21 bases remaining between them. CDR1 is MDHEN, CDR2 SYDVKM, per germline. The CDR3 extends over 15 amino acids. Here the CDR3 DNA reads TGTGCCAGCAGCATTTTTGAAGGGGCTGGGGTCGAGCAGTACTTC. Residues: CASSIFEGAGVEQYF.

The chain has TRBV5-4 and TRBJ1-2; D unresolved. Germline V gene lookup returns CDR1 SGHNT and CDR2 YYREEE (reference sequence). V gave up 0 bases and J gave up 1 base, with 10 bases separating them. The CDR3 covers 15 residues. CDR3 nucleotides: TGTGCCAGCAGCTTGGAGCGCAACGGTAACTATGGCTACACCTTC. Protein product: CASSLERNGNYGYTF.

The chain is built from TRBV3-1 (or the pseudogene TRBV3-2) and TRBJ1-2; 10 bases match TRBD1. This CDR3 spans 16 amino acids. V shed 2 bases and J 4 bases; nucleotides not matched to a gene: 7. Germline CDR1 LGHDT, CDR2 YNNKEL (reference sequence). The CDR3 reads CASSQRQGAQGYGYTF. The CDR3 DNA follows: TGTGCCAGCAGCCAACGACAGGGGGCGCAGGGCTATGGCTACACCTTC.

This clone was counted many times. This chain links TRBV5-1 with TRBJ1-3; 7 positions agree with TRBD1. In germline, CDR1 is SGHRS, CDR2 YFSETQ. Germline trimming cut 0 bases from V and 8 bases from J; bases unmatched to any gene: 5. The CDR3 is made up of 14 amino acids. The CDR3 DNA sequence: TGCGCCAGCAGCTTGGGACAGGGCTTAGACACCATATATTTT. Translated, it gives CASSLGQGLDTIYF.

This sequence joins TRBV19 and TRBJ2-2; 9 bases line up with TRBD2. Germline V gene sequence: CDR1 LNHDA, CDR2 SQIVND (reference sequence). This CDR3 spans 15 amino acids. V shed 9 bases, J shed 3 bases, and the junction held 8 bases outside the gene matches. CDR3 sequence reads: CASQRTSAYTGELFF. In nucleotides, the CDR3 is TGTGCCAGCCAACGGACTAGCGCCTACACCGGGGAGCTGTTTTTT.

This chain links TRBV7-9 with TRBJ1-6; 11 bases are a match to TRBD1. This CDR3 region has 14 residues. CDR1 and CDR2 from the germline V gene are SEHNR and FQNEAQ (reference sequence). Trimming at V came to 6 bases and at J to 10 bases, leaving 5 bases not matched to a gene. The CDR3 loop is CASRWTGGVSPLHF. The CDR3 nucleotides read TGTGCCAGCAGATGGACAGGGGGCGTCTCACCCCTCCACTTT.

V is TRBV5-1 and J is TRBJ1-4; TRBD1 is a possible D gene (5 bases). The germline gives CDR1 SGHRS, CDR2 YFSETQ. Trimming cost V 1 base and J 10 bases, with 11 bases left between them. This CDR3 is built from 13 residues. The DNA for the CDR3 is TGCGCCAGCAGCTTGCAGGGTTTTGGAAAACTGTTTTTT. Translation: CASSLQGFGKLFF.

The chain carries TRBV5-1 and TRBJ1-4; D is perhaps TRBD1 (5 bases). CDR1 and CDR2 from the germline V gene are SGHRS and YFSETQ. The CDR3 runs 15 residues. Trimming took off 3 bases at V and 8 bases at J, with 17 bases between the two ends. This CDR3 reads CASSWRGTNGEKLFF. The DNA of the CDR3 is TGCGCCAGCAGCTGGCGGGGCACGAATGGGGAAAAACTGTTTTTT. Variable domain in full (rest from reference TRBV5-1 and TRBJ1-4): KAGVTQTPRYLIKTRGQQVTLSCSPISGHRSVSWYQQTPGQGLQFLFEYFSETQRNKGNFPGRFSGRQFSNSRSEMNVSTLELGDSALYLCASSWRGTNGEKLFFGSGTQLSVL.